This is a list of T cell receptor beta chains from one sample in a study of cytomegalovirus exposure and HLA in healthy donors. Repertoires were generated with immunoSEQ multiplex PCR, while TCRdb's copy carries only in-frame clones and drops some. The sample lists about 150,000 clones; around a tenth were seen once. The sample consisted of PBMCs. The receptors here all came from a male donor in good health and CMV-seronegative. Both conserved end residues are part of each CDR3. Fields, in order: J gene, V gene, clone size, D gene, CDR3 protein, CDR3 DNA. D genes are given only for firm matches. Rows may omit the clone size; those that give it use once, few, many or a size class.

J gene: TRBJ1-1
V gene: TRBV7-2
clone size: .
D gene: .
CDR3 protein: CASSSHLAGVSTEAFF
CDR3 DNA: TGTGCCAGCAGCTCCCACCTGGCAGGGGTGAGCACTGAAGCTTTCTTT

J gene: TRBJ2-1
V gene: TRBV2
clone size: few
D gene: .
CDR3 protein: CASSGDSAYNEQFF
CDR3 DNA: TGTGCCAGCAGTGGGGACTCAGCCTACAATGAGCAGTTCTTC

J gene: TRBJ2-2
V gene: TRBV5-6
clone size: few
D gene: TRBD1
CDR3 protein: CASSFGSGGTGELFF
CDR3 DNA: TGTGCCAGCAGCTTTGGTTCAGGGGGCACCGGGGAGCTGTTTTTT

J gene: TRBJ2-7
V gene: TRBV6-5
clone size: once
D gene: TRBD2
CDR3 protein: CASSYVTSFSYEQYF
CDR3 DNA: TGTGCCAGCAGTTACGTGACTAGCTTCTCCTACGAGCAGTACTTC

J gene: TRBJ2-3
V gene: TRBV5-1
clone size: .
D gene: TRBD1
CDR3 protein: CASSLRDRGSTDTQYF
CDR3 DNA: TGCGCCAGCAGCCTCCGGGACAGGGGAAGCACAGATACGCAGTATTTT

J gene: TRBJ1-2
V gene: TRBV6-5
clone size: few
D gene: .
CDR3 protein: CASSPRTALYGYTF
CDR3 DNA: TGTGCCAGCAGTCCTCGGACAGCTCTCTATGGCTACACCTTC

J gene: TRBJ1-1
V gene: TRBV27
clone size: .
D gene: .
CDR3 protein: CASSLVGGGTEAFF
CDR3 DNA: TGTGCCAGCAGTTTAGTGGGAGGGGGCACTGAAGCTTTCTTT

J gene: TRBJ1-1
V gene: TRBV7-3
clone size: .
D gene: .
CDR3 protein: CASSVSGMNTEAFF
CDR3 DNA: TGTGCCAGCAGCGTGTCAGGAATGAACACTGAAGCTTTCTTT

J gene: TRBJ2-2
V gene: TRBV7-9
clone size: .
D gene: TRBD1
CDR3 protein: CASSLRTGRLATGELFF
CDR3 DNA: TGTGCCAGCAGCTTAAGGACAGGGAGGCTAGCAACCGGGGAGCTGTTTTTT

J gene: TRBJ2-3
V gene: TRBV9
clone size: few
D gene: .
CDR3 protein: CASSVFSSAEIDTQYF
CDR3 DNA: TGTGCCAGCAGCGTATTCTCTAGCGCTGAGATAGATACGCAGTATTTT

J gene: TRBJ1-6
V gene: TRBV2
clone size: few
D gene: .
CDR3 protein: CASSREGKNSPLHF
CDR3 DNA: TGTGCCAGCAGCCGGGAGGGAAAGAATTCACCCCTCCACTTT

J gene: TRBJ2-2
V gene: TRBV7-9
clone size: .
D gene: TRBD1
CDR3 protein: CASSSIFGQGEGGELFF
CDR3 DNA: TGTGCCAGCAGCTCAATCTTTGGACAGGGGGAAGGCGGGGAGCTGTTTTTT

J gene: TRBJ2-5
V gene: TRBV9
clone size: few
D gene: TRBD2
CDR3 protein: CASSASRARTSGAVETQYF
CDR3 DNA: TGTGCCAGCAGCGCAAGTAGAGCCCGGACTAGCGGGGCCGTGGAGACCCAGTACTTC

J gene: TRBJ2-2
V gene: TRBV10-3
clone size: few
D gene: TRBD2
CDR3 protein: CAISESSGRATSSGELFF
CDR3 DNA: TGTGCCATCAGTGAGTCGAGCGGGAGGGCCACGAGTAGCGGGGAGCTGTTTTTT

J gene: TRBJ1-1
V gene: TRBV10-3
clone size: .
D gene: .
CDR3 protein: CAISGYGKAFF
CDR3 DNA: TGTGCCATCTCAGGGTACGGCAAAGCTTTCTTT

J gene: TRBJ1-2
V gene: TRBV29-1
clone size: .
D gene: .
CDR3 protein: CSAPWGGYGYTF
CDR3 DNA: TGCAGCGCTCCCTGGGGGGGCTATGGCTACACCTTC

J gene: TRBJ2-7
V gene: TRBV29-1
clone size: .
D gene: .
CDR3 protein: CSVTGDYEQYF
CDR3 DNA: TGCAGCGTTACCGGGGACTACGAGCAGTACTTC

J gene: TRBJ2-7
V gene: TRBV7-7
clone size: few
D gene: .
CDR3 protein: CASSLRGDHEQYF
CDR3 DNA: TGTGCCAGCAGCTTACGGGGAGACCACGAGCAGTACTTC

J gene: TRBJ2-7
V gene: TRBV10-3
clone size: few
D gene: TRBD1
CDR3 protein: CAMATGSGTEQYF
CDR3 DNA: TGTGCCATGGCGACAGGGAGCGGAACCGAGCAGTACTTC

J gene: TRBJ1-3
V gene: TRBV25-1
clone size: few
D gene: .
CDR3 protein: CASGSGISGNTIYF
CDR3 DNA: TGTGCCAGCGGATCCGGGATTTCTGGAAACACCATATATTTT

J gene: TRBJ2-1
V gene: TRBV11-2
clone size: .
D gene: TRBD1
CDR3 protein: CASSSSGTGHYNEQFF
CDR3 DNA: TGTGCCAGCAGCTCCTCCGGGACAGGGCACTACAATGAGCAGTTCTTC

J gene: TRBJ2-5
V gene: TRBV5-1
clone size: .
D gene: .
CDR3 protein: CASSPDTQETQYF
CDR3 DNA: TGCGCCAGCAGCCCGGACACCCAAGAGACCCAGTACTTC

J gene: TRBJ1-1
V gene: TRBV5-6
clone size: .
D gene: TRBD1
CDR3 protein: CASSFTGGTEAFF
CDR3 DNA: TGTGCCAGCAGCTTCACAGGGGGCACTGAAGCTTTCTTT

J gene: TRBJ1-2
V gene: TRBV28
clone size: once
D gene: TRBD1
CDR3 protein: CASNRPGGLYGYTF
CDR3 DNA: TGTGCCAGCAATCGGCCAGGGGGGCTCTATGGCTACACCTTC

J gene: TRBJ1-2
V gene: TRBV28
clone size: .
D gene: .
CDR3 protein: CASSLRGAHYGYTF
CDR3 DNA: TGTGCCAGCAGTTTACGGGGGGCGCATTATGGCTACACCTTC

J gene: TRBJ1-4
V gene: TRBV5-1
clone size: few
D gene: .
CDR3 protein: CASRMYRAYDEKLFF
CDR3 DNA: TGCGCCAGCAGAATGTACAGGGCATATGATGAAAAACTGTTTTTT

J gene: TRBJ2-5
V gene: TRBV15
clone size: few
D gene: .
CDR3 protein: CATSPKYAGYEETQYF
CDR3 DNA: TGTGCCACCAGCCCGAAGTACGCGGGGTACGAGGAGACCCAGTACTTC

J gene: TRBJ2-3
V gene: TRBV2
clone size: .
D gene: TRBD1
CDR3 protein: CASTSGTGGADTQYF
CDR3 DNA: TGTGCCAGCACTTCCGGGACAGGGGGAGCAGATACGCAGTATTTT